The clone carrying this TCR beta chain was observed once. Unmatched junction bases numbered 5, after V lost 6 bases and J lost 12 bases. Per germline, CDR1 MNHEY and CDR2 SVGEGT. The CDR3 runs to 12 residues. The sample originates from a study of blood T cell repertoires in COVID-19. For the study at large: Both acute and convalescent COVID-19 samples were obtained from the United States, Italy and Spain. PBMCs, B-cell-depleted T cells, or T cells provided the cDNA or gDNA that made up the material.

In the source study's methods: Estimates of nucleated cell counts were drawn from the amplification of reference gene primers. This table comes from immunoSEQ multiplex PCR, and its TCRdb copy is limited to in-frame clones, with some not included. The V and J calls and the clone size are those of that table, but D and trimming were determined from the DNA. The data contain approximately 99,000 clones, approximately 80% of them singletons. Sequencing was carried out using peripheral blood. The sequence derives from a woman between 65 and 79 years old with acute or convalescent COVID-19. This rearrangement joins TRBV6-2 or TRBV6-3 to TRBJ1-4; 9 bases align to TRBD1. CDR3 residues: CASSPDRGELFF. DNA of the CDR3: TGTGCCAGCAGCCCGGACAGGGGAGAACTGTTTTTT.